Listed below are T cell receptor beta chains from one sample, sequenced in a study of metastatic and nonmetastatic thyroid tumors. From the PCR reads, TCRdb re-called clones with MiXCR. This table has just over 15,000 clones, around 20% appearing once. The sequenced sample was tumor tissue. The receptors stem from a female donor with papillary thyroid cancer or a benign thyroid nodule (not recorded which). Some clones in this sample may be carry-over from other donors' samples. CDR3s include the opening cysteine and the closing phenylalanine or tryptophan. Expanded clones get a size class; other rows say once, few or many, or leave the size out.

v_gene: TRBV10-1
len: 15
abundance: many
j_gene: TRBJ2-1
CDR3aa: CASSESSGSWDEQFF

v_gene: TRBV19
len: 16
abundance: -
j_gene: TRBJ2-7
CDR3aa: CASTGTDGPQPYEQYF

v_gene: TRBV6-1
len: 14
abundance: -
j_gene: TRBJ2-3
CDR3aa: CASIPAGGPATQYF

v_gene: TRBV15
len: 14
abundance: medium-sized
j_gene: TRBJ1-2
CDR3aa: CATSPDRGLYGYTF

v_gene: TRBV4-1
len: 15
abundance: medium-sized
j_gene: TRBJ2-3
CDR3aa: CASSQGPGGEDTQYF

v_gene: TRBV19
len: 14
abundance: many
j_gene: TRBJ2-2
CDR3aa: CASSISERRGELFF

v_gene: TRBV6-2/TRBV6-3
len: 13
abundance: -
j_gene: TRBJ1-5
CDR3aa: CASSYTGGQPQDF

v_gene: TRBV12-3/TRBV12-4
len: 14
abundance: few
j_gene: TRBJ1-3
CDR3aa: CASTRGTSGNTIYF

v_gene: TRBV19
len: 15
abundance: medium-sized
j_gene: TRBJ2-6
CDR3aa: CASSEQHSGANVLTF

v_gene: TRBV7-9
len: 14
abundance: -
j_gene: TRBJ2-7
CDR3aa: CASSSVHTQYEQYF

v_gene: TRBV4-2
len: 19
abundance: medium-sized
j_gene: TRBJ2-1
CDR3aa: CASSQWGSLVADSYNEQFF

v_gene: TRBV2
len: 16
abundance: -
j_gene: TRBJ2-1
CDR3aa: CASSEASGTLNNEQFF

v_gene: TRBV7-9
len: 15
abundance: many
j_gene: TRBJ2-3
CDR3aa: CASNRGGWGTDTQYF

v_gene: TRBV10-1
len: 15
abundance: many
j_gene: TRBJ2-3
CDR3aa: CASSGLARSTDTQYF

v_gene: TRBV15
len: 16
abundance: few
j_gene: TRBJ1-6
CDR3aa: CATSRGVSSYNSPLHF

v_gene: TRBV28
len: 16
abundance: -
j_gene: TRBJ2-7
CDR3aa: CASSLLTSGRPYEQYF

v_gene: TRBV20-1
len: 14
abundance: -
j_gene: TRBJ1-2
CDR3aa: CSARVQFANYGYTF

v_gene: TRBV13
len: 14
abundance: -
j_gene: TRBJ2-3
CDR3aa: CASSFQVSTDTQYF

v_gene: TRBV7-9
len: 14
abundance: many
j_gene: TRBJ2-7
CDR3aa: CASSFRRESYEQYF

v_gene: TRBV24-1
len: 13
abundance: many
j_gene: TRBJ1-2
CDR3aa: CATSDEMYYGYTF